This TCR beta chain came from a study of cytomegalovirus exposure and HLA in healthy donors. Overall study context: In a previous analysis, 117 million unique TCR beta sequences were found from some 180 million T cells.

PCR used 60 Vbeta primers and 13 Jbeta primers. Authors' analysis steps: Later, tens of millions of unique TCR beta chains were counted in an analysis, and 8.5 million to 13 million of them were shared. TCRdb's table, derived via immunoSEQ multiplex PCR, lists solely in-frame clones and lacks some. The V and J calls and clone size come from that table; D and trimming were worked out from the DNA. The table lists 150,000 to 180,000 clones, 79% of them singletons. The CDR3 runs to 15 residues. V trimming: 0 bases; J trimming: 6 bases; junction bases outside the gene matches: 6. CDR1 and CDR2 (germline): MGHRA, YSYEKL.

Material for sequencing was PBMCs. This sequence was found in a man aged 25-45 years in good health and CMV-seropositive. The J gene is TRBJ1-1, the V gene TRBV4-1; 8 nucleotides agree with TRBD1. The CDR3 DNA is TGCGCCAGCAGCCAAGAGGTGACAGGGGTCCCTGAAGCTTTCTTT. Translation: CASSQEVTGVPEAFF.